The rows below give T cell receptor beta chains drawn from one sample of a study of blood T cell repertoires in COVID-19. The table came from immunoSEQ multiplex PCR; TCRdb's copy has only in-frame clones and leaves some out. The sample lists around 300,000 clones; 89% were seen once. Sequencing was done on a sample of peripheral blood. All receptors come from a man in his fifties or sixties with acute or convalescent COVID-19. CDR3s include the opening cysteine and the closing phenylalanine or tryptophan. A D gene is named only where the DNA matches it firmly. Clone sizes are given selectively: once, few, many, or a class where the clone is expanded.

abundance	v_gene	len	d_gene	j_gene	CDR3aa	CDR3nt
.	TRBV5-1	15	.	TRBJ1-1	CASSLGWGRDTEAFF	TGCGCCAGCAGCTTGGGGTGGGGCAGGGACACTGAAGCTTTCTTT
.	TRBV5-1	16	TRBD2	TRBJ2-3	CASSSGLAGVTDTQYF	TGCGCCAGCAGCTCGGGACTAGCGGGGGTGACAGATACGCAGTATTTT
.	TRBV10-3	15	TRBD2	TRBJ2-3	CAITGTSGGTDTQYF	TGTGCCATCACCGGGACTAGCGGGGGCACAGATACGCAGTATTTT
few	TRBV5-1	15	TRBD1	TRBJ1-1	CASSPRTGMNTEAFF	TGCGCCAGCAGCCCCAGGACAGGAATGAACACTGAAGCTTTCTTT
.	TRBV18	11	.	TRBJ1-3	CASSLRNTIYF	TGTGCCAGCTCACTCAGAAACACCATATATTTT
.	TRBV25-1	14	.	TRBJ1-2	CASSERGEGNGYTF	TGTGCCAGCAGTGAAAGAGGGGAGGGGAATGGCTACACCTTC
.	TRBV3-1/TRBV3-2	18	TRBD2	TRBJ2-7	CASSQEAVRGGLSYEQYF	TGTGCCAGCAGCCAAGAGGCGGTGCGGGGGGGCCTCTCCTACGAGCAGTACTTC
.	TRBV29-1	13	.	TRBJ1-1	CSMGRGVGTEAFF	TGCAGCATGGGGAGGGGGGTTGGAACTGAAGCTTTCTTT
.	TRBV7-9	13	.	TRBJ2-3	CASSQTSEGTQYF	TGTGCCAGCAGCCAGACGAGTGAGGGTACGCAGTATTTT
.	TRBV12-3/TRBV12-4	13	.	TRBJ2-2	CASSFRNTGELFF	TGTGCCAGCAGTTTTCGGAACACCGGGGAGCTGTTTTTT
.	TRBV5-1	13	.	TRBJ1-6	CASSLKIDSPLHF	TGCGCCAGCAGCCTGAAGATAGATTCACCCCTCCACTTT
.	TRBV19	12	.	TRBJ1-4	CASSIRNEKLFF	TGTGCCAGTAGTATACGGAATGAAAAACTGTTTTTT
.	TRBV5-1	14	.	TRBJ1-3	CASSDRTSGNTIYF	TGCGCCAGCAGCGACAGAACCTCTGGAAACACCATATATTTT
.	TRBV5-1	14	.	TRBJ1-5	CASSQGGVDDPQHF	TGCGCCAGCAGCCAGGGAGGGGTAGATGATCCCCAGCATTTT
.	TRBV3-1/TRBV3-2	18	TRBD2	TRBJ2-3	CASSQDATSGGRRDTQYF	TGTGCCAGCAGCCAAGATGCCACTAGCGGGGGCCGCAGGGATACGCAGTATTTT
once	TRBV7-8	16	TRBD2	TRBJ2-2	CASSPRGLAGTGELFF	TGTGCCAGCAGCCCCCGGGGACTAGCGGGGACCGGGGAGCTGTTTTTT
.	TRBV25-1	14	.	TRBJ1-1	CASSESSGGTEAFF	TGTGCCAGCAGTGAATCTTCGGGAGGAACTGAAGCTTTCTTT
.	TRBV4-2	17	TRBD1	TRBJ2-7	CASSHAAGQGKTYEQYF	TGTGCCAGCAGCCATGCAGCGGGACAGGGTAAAACCTACGAGCAGTACTTC
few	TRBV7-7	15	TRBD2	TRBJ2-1	CASSGSGGAFSEQFF	TGTGCTAGCAGCGGTAGCGGGGGGGCCTTCAGTGAGCAGTTCTTC
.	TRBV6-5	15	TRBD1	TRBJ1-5	CASSRTGDSNQPQHF	TGTGCCAGCAGTCGAACAGGGGATAGCAATCAGCCCCAGCATTTT
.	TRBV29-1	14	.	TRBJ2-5	CSVEDQAPQETQYF	TGCAGCGTTGAAGATCAGGCCCCCCAAGAGACCCAGTACTTC
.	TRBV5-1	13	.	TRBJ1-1	CASSLELQGAAFF	TGCGCCAGCAGCTTGGAGTTACAGGGCGCAGCTTTCTTT
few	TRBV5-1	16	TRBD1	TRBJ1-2	CASSLGPDRYSYGYTF	TGCGCCAGCAGCCTTGGGCCGGACAGGTACAGCTATGGCTACACCTTC
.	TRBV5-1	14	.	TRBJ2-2	CASSPDGTFGELFF	TGCGCCAGCAGCCCCGACGGGACATTCGGGGAGCTGTTTTTT
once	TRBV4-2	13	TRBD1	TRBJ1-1	CASSPQGDPEAFF	TGTGCCAGCAGCCCACAGGGGGATCCTGAAGCTTTCTTT
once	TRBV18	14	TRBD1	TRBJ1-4	CASKETGGVEKLFF	TGTGCCAGTAAAGAGACAGGGGGCGTTGAAAAACTGTTTTTT
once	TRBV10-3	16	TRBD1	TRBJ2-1	CATLSPGQGIHNEQFF	TGTGCCACCCTATCACCGGGACAGGGGATCCACAATGAGCAGTTCTTC
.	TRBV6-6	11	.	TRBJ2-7	CASSHKYEQYF	TGTGCCAGCAGTCACAAATACGAGCAGTACTTC
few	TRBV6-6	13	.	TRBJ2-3	CASSGSGTDTQYF	TGTGCCAGCAGTGGTAGCGGCACAGATACGCAGTATTTT
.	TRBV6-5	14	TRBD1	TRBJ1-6	CASSTGALDSPLHF	TGTGCCAGCAGTACAGGGGCACTGGATTCACCCCTCCACTTT
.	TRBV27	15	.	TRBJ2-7	CASSTPGHGTYEQYF	TGTGCCAGCAGTACCCCGGGACACGGAACCTACGAGCAGTACTTC
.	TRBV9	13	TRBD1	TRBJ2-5	CASSAGTEGTQYF	TGTGCCAGCAGCGCCGGGACAGAAGGGACCCAGTACTTC
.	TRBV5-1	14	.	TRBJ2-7	CASSLQSGVYEQYF	TGCGCCAGCAGCCTGCAATCGGGGGTCTACGAGCAGTACTTC
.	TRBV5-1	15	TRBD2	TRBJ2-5	CASSLTAGGLETQYF	TGCGCCAGCAGCTTGACGGCGGGGGGTTTGGAGACCCAGTACTTC
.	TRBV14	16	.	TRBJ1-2	CASSQFRTALNYGYTF	TGTGCCAGCTCCCAATTCCGGACAGCTCTTAACTATGGCTACACCTTC
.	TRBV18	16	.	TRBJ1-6	CASSPRAGSNNSPLHF	TGTGCCAGCTCACCACGGGCAGGATCAAATAATTCACCCCTCCACTTT
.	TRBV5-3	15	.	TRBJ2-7	CARSGRAQKPYEQYF	TGTGCCAGAAGCGGGCGGGCTCAGAAACCTTACGAGCAGTACTTC
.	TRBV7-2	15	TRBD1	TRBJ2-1	CASSATGGGYNEQFF	TGTGCCAGCAGCGCCACAGGGGGAGGTTACAATGAGCAGTTCTTC
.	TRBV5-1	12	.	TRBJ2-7	CASRGFTYEQYF	TGCGCCAGCCGGGGTTTCACCTACGAGCAGTACTTC
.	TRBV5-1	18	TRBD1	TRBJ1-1	CASSLQGRSTSGNTEAFF	TGCGCCAGCAGCCTACAGGGGAGATCTACCAGCGGGAACACTGAAGCTTTCTTT
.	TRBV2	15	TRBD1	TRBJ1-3	CASSDKGAGGNTIYF	TGTGCCAGCAGTGATAAGGGGGCAGGAGGAAACACCATATATTTT
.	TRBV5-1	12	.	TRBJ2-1	CASSLLLNEQFF	TGCGCCAGCAGCTTGCTTCTTAATGAGCAGTTCTTC
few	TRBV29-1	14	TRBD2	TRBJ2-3	CSVDSGGVTDTQYF	TGCAGCGTTGACAGCGGGGGGGTTACAGATACGCAGTATTTT
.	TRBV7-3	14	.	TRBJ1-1	CASSPSPGVTEAFF	TGTGCCAGCAGCCCCTCACCAGGGGTCACTGAAGCTTTCTTT
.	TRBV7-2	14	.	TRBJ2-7	CASSLGPGLYEQYF	TGTGCCAGCAGCTTAGGTCCGGGTCTCTACGAGCAGTACTTC
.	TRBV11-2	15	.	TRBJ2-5	CASSLFPSYQETQYF	TGTGCCAGCAGCTTGTTCCCCTCGTACCAAGAGACCCAGTACTTC
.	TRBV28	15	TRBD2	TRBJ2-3	CASRRTSGGGDTQYF	TGTGCCAGCAGACGGACTAGCGGGGGGGGAGATACGCAGTATTTT
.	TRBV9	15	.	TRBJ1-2	CASSVSGVGEYGYTF	TGTGCCAGCAGCGTTTCAGGGGTGGGAGAGTATGGCTACACCTTC
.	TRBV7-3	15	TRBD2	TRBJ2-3	CASSKGLAGGDTQYF	TGTGCCAGCAGCAAAGGACTAGCGGGGGGTGATACGCAGTATTTT
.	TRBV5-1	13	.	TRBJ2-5	CASSSRLQETQYF	TGCGCCAGCAGCAGTCGACTACAAGAGACCCAGTACTTC
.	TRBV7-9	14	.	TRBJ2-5	CASSLDGNSVPQYF	TGTGCCAGCAGCTTAGATGGGAATAGCGTTCCCCAGTACTTC